The source of this T cell receptor (beta chain) is a study of T cells in Graves' hyperthyroidism and ophthalmopathy. TCR beta CDR3 regions were amplified from RNA. When the TCR CDR3 underwent first-round RT-PCR, the HTBI primer set was used. TCRdb reprocessed the multiplex PCR reads with MiXCR, giving one entry per CDR3 protein. The data contain hundreds of thousands of distinct CDR3 sequences, around 13% of them singletons. V lost 2 bases to trimming and J lost 1 base, with 13 bases between them. CDR1 is SGDLS, CDR2 YYNGEE, per germline. This CDR3 is built from 16 residues. The rearrangement uses TRBV9 and TRBJ2-1; D call uncertain. This TCR was recovered from a woman aged 18-29 years with Graves' hyperthyroidism. Sequenced input: blood. CDR3 protein: CASSVQGRSSYNEQFF. The CDR3 nucleotides read TGTGCCAGCAGCGTCCAAGGACGCAGTTCCTACAATGAGCAGTTCTTC.